This T cell receptor (beta chain) stems from a study of CD8 T cells in Susac syndrome. Study-level results: The study's TCR sequencing and HLA analysis drew on a certain number of individuals. That number was acknowledged as relatively small.

TEMRA cells were FACS-enriched, while CD8+ and CD4+ T cells were negatively isolated. This clonotype occurred once. Its target is unknown. With random hexamers, reverse transcription was performed on roughly 0.5 to 1 ug of RNA. TCR beta CDR3 was amplified by immunoSEQ covering 54 Vbeta and 13 Jbeta. Each CDR3 protein gets one entry after TCRdb re-called the immunoSEQ multiplex PCR reads with MiXCR. The sample carries about 150,000 distinct CDR3 sequences, approximately 93% recorded once. Unmatched junction bases numbered 3, after V lost 4 bases and J lost 4 bases. CDR3 length: 16 residues. Germline V gene lookup returns CDR1 LGHDT and CDR2 YNNKEL (reference sequence).

Sequenced sample: CD4+ T cells from PBMCs. V and J are TRBV3-1 and TRBJ2-4, with 14 nucleotides matching TRBD2. This TCR derives from a human donor in good health. CDR3 nucleotides: TGTGCCAGCAGCCCGGGACTAGCGGGGGATAAAAACATTCAGTACTTC. Residues: CASSPGLAGDKNIQYF.